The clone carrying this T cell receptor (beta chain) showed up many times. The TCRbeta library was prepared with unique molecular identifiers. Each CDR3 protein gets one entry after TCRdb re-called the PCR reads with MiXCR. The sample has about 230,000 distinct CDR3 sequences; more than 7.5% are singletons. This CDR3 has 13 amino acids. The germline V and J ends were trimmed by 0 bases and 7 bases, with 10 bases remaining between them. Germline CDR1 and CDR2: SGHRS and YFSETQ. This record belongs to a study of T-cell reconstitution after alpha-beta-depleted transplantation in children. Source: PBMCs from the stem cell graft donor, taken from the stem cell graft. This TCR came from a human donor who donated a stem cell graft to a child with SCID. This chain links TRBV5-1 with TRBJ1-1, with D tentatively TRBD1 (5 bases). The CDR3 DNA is TGCGCCAGCAGCTTGGAGGGGAGACATGAAGCTTTCTTT. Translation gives CASSLEGRHEAFF. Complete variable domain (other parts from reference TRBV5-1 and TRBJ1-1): KAGVTQTPRYLIKTRGQQVTLSCSPISGHRSVSWYQQTPGQGLQFLFEYFSETQRNKGNFPGRFSGRQFSNSRSEMNVSTLELGDSALYLCASSLEGRHEAFFGQGTRLTVV.